The present T cell receptor beta chain was sequenced within a study of cytomegalovirus exposure and HLA in healthy donors. Trimming pared 2 bases from V and 4 bases from J, leaving 6 bases between. Germline loops: CDR1 SGHTA, CDR2 FQGNSA. The CDR3 runs 13 residues. 13 Jbeta primers and 60 Vbeta primers were used for the PCR. Sequencing used immunoSEQ multiplex PCR; TCRdb keeps in-frame clones, though not all of them. This sample yields approximately 200,000 clones, of which approximately 81% are seen a single time; 0.25% to 0.3% belongs to the top ten. Regarding this clone: As yet, its antigen is unknown. Within the sample, other DNA sequences also encode this same CDR3.

Whole-study results and caveats: Later analysis demonstrated an association between a missense DCLRE1C variant and TCR beta V- and J-gene trimming.

Sample: PBMCs. The sequence derives from a boy aged 5-17 years in good health and CMV-seronegative. The genes are TRBV7-2 and TRBJ1-5, with a tentative D call TRBD1 (6 bases). The CDR3 is CASSLQGNQPQHF. Here the CDR3 DNA reads TGTGCCAGCAGCTTACAGGGGAATCAGCCCCAGCATTTT.